This paragraph covers one T cell receptor (beta chain) sequence. Its antigen is undetermined. The donors were in the roughly 120-subject validation cohort; that cohort was separate from the roughly 660-subject first cohort. The entry originates in a study of cytomegalovirus exposure and HLA in healthy donors. Study-wide results and caveats: TCR beta chains numbering more than 150 were designated cytomegalovirus-associated. A few CMV-associated chains proved CMV antigen-specific in vitro. Across donors, most TCRs were seen rarely, yet some public ones were widespread.

Trimming shortened V by 6 bases and J by 6 bases, and 11 bases separated the two germline ends. Germline assignment: CDR1 MDHEN and CDR2 SYDVKM. CDR3 size: 12 residues. The table came from immunoSEQ multiplex PCR; TCRdb's copy has only in-frame clones and leaves some out. The table records tens of thousands of clones, around 95% of them present only once. The receptor comes from a man younger than 35 in good health and CMV-seronegative. The V gene is TRBV28, the J gene TRBJ1-2; D unresolved. Sequencing used PBMCs. CDR3 protein: CASSQRLDGYTF. As DNA, the CDR3 is TGTGCCAGCAGCCAAAGACTCGATGGCTACACCTTC.